Below, 32 T cell receptor beta chains from the same sample are listed, as sequenced in a study of T cell changes during pregnancy in multiple sclerosis. Using immunoSEQ multiplex PCR, the repertoire was profiled, and TCRdb retains in-frame clones only, with some absent. The data show around 31,000 clones, with roughly 89% seen just once and about a tenth held by the top ten. This sample comprised CD8+ T cells from peripheral blood mononuclear cells, obtained in the first trimester of pregnancy. Receptors originate from a female donor with multiple sclerosis, enrolled in a pregnancy study.

Within the sample, this clone is medium-sized. The V call is TRBV14, the J call TRBJ2-3, with 9 nucleotides matching TRBD1. CDR1 is SGHDN, CDR2 FVKESK, per germline. The CDR3 totals 16 residues. V lost 2 bases, J lost 4 bases, and 7 bases stayed unmatched. The CDR3 reads CASSQSETGGPDTQYF. The CDR3 coding sequence is TGTGCCAGCAGCCAATCAGAGACAGGGGGACCAGATACGCAGTATTTT.

The chain employs TRBV7-9 and TRBJ2-5, with D perhaps TRBD1 (6 bases). Germline V gene data show CDR1 as SEHNR and CDR2 as FQNEAQ (reference sequence). CDR3 length: 16 amino acids. V dropped 5 bases and J dropped 0 bases, with 16 bases sitting between them. CDR3 protein: CASSQWTASYQETQYF. DNA for the CDR3: TGTGCCAGCAGCCAATGGACAGCATCGTACCAAGAGACCCAGTACTTC.

By its share, this clone is medium-sized. The genes are TRBV4-3 and TRBJ1-3, with D uncertain. This CDR3 comprises 16 residues. Germline-derived CDR1 and CDR2 are LGHNA and YSLEER. V lost 1 base and J lost 0, with 10 bases in between. CDR3 sequence (DNA): TGCGCCAGCAGCCAAGGAGGGCCGGCCTCTGGAAACACCATATATTTT. Translating gives CASSQGGPASGNTIYF.

Many counts were recorded for this clone. The chain is built from TRBV18 and TRBJ2-1, with a weak D call TRBD1 (6 bases). There are 14 residues in the CDR3. Trimming cost V 6 bases and J 3 bases, with 12 bases left between them. Germline lookup yields CDR1 KGHSH and CDR2 LQKENI. As DNA, the CDR3 is TGTGCCAGCTCTACGACAGGCTACTACAATGAGCAGTTCTTC. Its protein product is CASSTTGYYNEQFF.

The chain employs TRBV27 and TRBJ1-2, with D perhaps TRBD1 (5 bases). This CDR3 is 12 amino acids long. V lost 11 bases to trimming and J lost 0 bases, with 10 bases between them. Germline V gene sequence: CDR1 MNHEY, CDR2 SMNVEV (reference sequence). CDR3: CAPWGANYGYTF. The CDR3 region has the DNA TGTGCCCCCTGGGGGGCTAACTATGGCTACACCTTC.

The V call is TRBV4-1, the J call TRBJ1-2, with a weak D call TRBD1 (5 bases). V lost 4 bases and J 4 bases, leaving 10 bases between the germline ends. The CDR3 is 13 amino acids. The germline gives CDR1 MGHRA, CDR2 YSYEKL. The CDR3 reads CASSPVGLYGYTF. CDR3 in DNA: TGCGCCAGCAGCCCGGTGGGGCTCTATGGCTACACCTTC.

The chain couples TRBV7-8 to TRBJ1-1, with D hard to call. CDR1 SGHVS and CDR2 FQNEAQ come from the germline V gene. Trimming stripped 1 base from V and 0 bases from J, with 12 bases between. This CDR3 comprises 16 residues. For the CDR3, the DNA is TGTGCCAGCAGCTTAGATGGCTCACATCTGAACACTGAAGCTTTCTTT. It is translated as CASSLDGSHLNTEAFF. Full variable domain (remainder filled in from reference TRBV7-8 and TRBJ1-1): GAGVSQSPRYKVAKRGQDVALRCDPISGHVSLFWYQQALGQGPEFLTYFQNEAQLDKSGLPSDRFFAERPEGSVSTLKIQRTQQEDSAVYLCASSLDGSHLNTEAFFGQGTRLTVV.

V and J are TRBV15 and TRBJ2-7; 7 nucleotides line up with TRBD2. Germline V gene lookup returns CDR1 LNHNV and CDR2 YYDKDF (reference sequence). This CDR3 region has 14 residues. J was trimmed by 3 bases and V by 9 bases; bases with no gene match: 11. For the CDR3, the DNA is TGTGCCACGAGGGAAGGGTGGGGGGGCTACGAGCAGTACTTC. This codes for CATREGWGGYEQYF.

The chain joins TRBV9 to TRBJ2-2; D gene uncertain. CDR1 is SGDLS and CDR2 is YYNGEE in the germline V gene. The CDR3 runs 14 residues. V was trimmed by 7 bases and J by 0 bases, leaving 10 bases between them. CDR3 protein: CASALRANTGELFF. The DNA of the CDR3 is TGTGCCAGCGCCTTACGGGCGAACACCGGGGAGCTGTTTTTT.

The rearrangement uses TRBV7-9 and TRBJ2-1; 12 bases are shared with TRBD2. V trimming: 4 bases; J trimming: 6 bases; junction bases outside the gene matches: 13. The length of the CDR3 is 18 residues. CDR1 SEHNR and CDR2 FQNEAQ come from the germline V gene (reference sequence). CDR3 amino acids: CASSSLKTSGSKINEQFF. The CDR3, as DNA: TGTGCCAGCAGCTCCCTTAAGACTAGCGGGAGTAAGATCAATGAGCAGTTCTTC.

A single count supports this clone. V and J are TRBV5-1 and TRBJ2-5, with 11 bases aligning to TRBD1. This CDR3 region has 17 residues. The junction had 9 bases not matched to a gene; V was cut back by 5 bases and J by 0 bases. Germline CDR1 SGHRS, CDR2 YFSETQ. The CDR3 DNA reads TGCGCCAGCAGAGACGGGACAGGGGGGTGGTACCAAGAGACCCAGTACTTC. This translates into CASRDGTGGWYQETQYF.

There are a few counts of this clone. The rearrangement links TRBV7-9 to TRBJ2-1; D uncertain. Between the trimmed V and J ends, which lost 4 bases and 0 bases, there was a span of 10 bases. The V gene's germline CDR1 is SEHNR and CDR2 FQNEAQ (reference sequence). The CDR3 length is 15 residues. The chain's CDR3 is CASSSEASSYNEQFF. The CDR3 coding sequence is TGTGCCAGCAGCTCAGAGGCCAGCTCCTACAATGAGCAGTTCTTC.

J is TRBJ1-5 and V is TRBV6-1; D unclear. Trimming pared 2 bases from V and 6 bases from J, leaving 14 bases between. The V gene's germline CDR1 is MNHNS and CDR2 SASEGT. The CDR3 is 15 residues long. The DNA for the CDR3 is TGTGCCAGCAGTGAACAGATGGATTCGGGTCAGCCCCAGCATTTT. It yields the protein CASSEQMDSGQPQHF.

This clone appeared a single time. V and J are TRBV15 and TRBJ2-7; 7 nucleotides match TRBD2. The CDR3 runs to 15 residues. In germline, CDR1 is LNHNV, CDR2 YYDKDF (reference sequence). Losses at the gene ends were 0 bases for V and 5 bases for J; bases not matched to a gene: 7. CDR3 amino acids: CATSRDGGSGHEQYF. The DNA of the CDR3 is TGTGCCACCAGCAGAGATGGCGGGAGCGGCCACGAGCAGTACTTC.

V gene TRBV4-3 combines with J gene TRBJ1-2; D is perhaps TRBD1 (5 bases). The CDR3 has 16 residues. V was cut by 0 bases and J by 4 bases, with 15 bases left in between. Germline V gene lookup returns CDR1 LGHNA and CDR2 YSLEER. This CDR3 reads CASSQDRTLGGYGYTF. CDR3 sequence (DNA): TGCGCCAGCAGCCAAGATCGGACACTGGGGGGCTATGGCTACACCTTC.

The chain carries TRBV6-5 and TRBJ2-1; a possible D gene is TRBD1 (6 bases). This CDR3 comprises 13 residues. CDR1 MNHEY and CDR2 SVGAGI come from the germline V gene. Deletions cut 2 bases from V and 4 bases from J, with 6 bases between. The CDR3 coding sequence is TGTGCCAGCAGTTACGACAGGTACAATGAGCAGTTCTTC. Translated: CASSYDRYNEQFF.

The V gene is TRBV28, the J gene TRBJ2-3; 7 bases are shared with TRBD2. Germline V gene data show CDR1 as MDHEN and CDR2 as SYDVKM. V was clipped by 6 bases and J by 6 bases; unmatched bases: 9. This CDR3 spans 14 amino acids. This CDR3 is CASRPTSVGDTQYF. In DNA, the CDR3 is TGTGCCAGCAGACCCACTAGCGTTGGCGATACGCAGTATTTT.

The chain uses TRBV2 and TRBJ1-1; 12 positions match TRBD1. CDR3 length: 16 amino acids. Germline CDR1 reads SNHLY; CDR2 reads FYNNEI. V shed 3 bases and J 11 bases; nucleotides not matched to a gene: 13. The CDR3 region has the DNA TGTGCCAGCAGTGACACGAACGAAGGGACAGGGGGCTTCGCTTTCTTT. Amino acid sequence: CASSDTNEGTGGFAFF.

The chain has TRBV7-3 and TRBJ2-3, with D perhaps TRBD2 (5 bases). From germline, CDR1 is SGHTA and CDR2 FQGTGA. V dropped 2 bases and J dropped 0 bases, with 12 bases sitting between them. This CDR3 comprises 16 residues. The CDR3 reads CASSLGRGDSTDTQYF. In nucleotides, the CDR3 is TGTGCCAGCAGCTTAGGACGGGGAGATAGCACAGATACGCAGTATTTT.

The V and J genes are TRBV7-8 and TRBJ2-6; TRBD2 agrees at 7 bases. After removal of 3 bases from V and 1 base from J, the junction contained 3 bases not matched to a gene. Germline V lookup: CDR1 SGHVS, CDR2 FQNEAQ. CDR3 length: 16 residues. The CDR3 DNA reads as TGTGCCAGCAGCTTCGGGAGGCCGTCTGGGGCCAACGTCCTGACTTTC. It codes for CASSFGRPSGANVLTF.

V and J are TRBV19 and TRBJ2-3; no reliable D call. CDR3 length: 15 residues. Germline CDR1 is LNHDA and CDR2 is SQIVND (reference sequence). V lost 0 bases, J lost 0 bases, and 7 bases lay in between. CDR3 in amino acids: CASSIDPTSTDTQYF. CDR3 nucleotides: TGTGCCAGTAGTATAGATCCCACAAGCACAGATACGCAGTATTTT.

The genes are TRBV19 and TRBJ1-1; 7 nucleotides align to TRBD1. The V and J ends lost 7 bases and 5 bases, in that order; junction bases with no gene match: 4. This CDR3 comprises 12 residues. Germline V lookup: CDR1 LNHDA, CDR2 SQIVND (reference sequence). CDR3 DNA: TGTGCCAGTATTTCAGGGGGGACTGAAGCTTTCTTT. Protein: CASISGGTEAFF.

The J gene is TRBJ2-2, the V gene TRBV6-1, with D possibly matching TRBD1 (6 bases). V shed 4 bases and J shed 5 bases, with 11 bases lying between them. The V gene's germline CDR1 is MNHNS and CDR2 SASEGT. The CDR3 contains 14 residues. The CDR3 loop is CASSAGVGTGELFF. Written as DNA, the CDR3 is TGTGCCAGCAGTGCAGGGGTTGGGACCGGGGAGCTGTTTTTT.

The chain is built from TRBV30 and TRBJ1-2; maybe TRBD1 (5 bases). The CDR3 consists of 13 residues. V lost 3 bases and J 0 bases, leaving 8 bases between the germline ends. Germline lookup yields CDR1 GTSNPN and CDR2 SVGIG (reference sequence). The CDR3 DNA reads as TGTGCCTGGAGCGGGGGAACTAACTATGGCTACACCTTC. Translating it yields CAWSGGTNYGYTF. Variable domain in full (rest from reference TRBV30 and TRBJ1-2): SQTIHQWPATLVQPVGSPLSLECTVEGTSNPNLYWYRQAAGRGLQLLFYSVGIGQISSEVPQNLSASRPQDRQFILSSKKLLLSDSGFYLCAWSGGTNYGYTFGSGTRLTVV.

The DNA of the CDR3 is TGTGCCAGCACCGGGGGAAATGAGCAGTTCTTC. Protein: CASTGGNEQFF. This sequence joins TRBV6-1 and TRBJ2-1; D possibly corresponds to TRBD2 (6 bases). With 7 bases removed from V and 7 bases from J, the gap between germline ends came to 8 bases. The germline gives CDR1 MNHNS, CDR2 SASEGT. The CDR3 totals 11 residues.

The V call is TRBV9, the J call TRBJ2-5, with TRBD2 matching over 8 bases. Trimming took 3 bases from V and 5 from J; bases not matched to a gene: 3. In germline, CDR1 is SGDLS, CDR2 YYNGEE. CDR3 length equals 13 residues. This CDR3 is CASSGTSGETQYF. CDR3 nucleotides: TGTGCCAGCAGCGGAACTAGCGGTGAGACCCAGTACTTC.

This chain uses TRBV7-8 with TRBJ2-5, with D uncertain. The germline V and J ends were trimmed by 7 bases and 1 base, with 13 bases remaining between them. In germline, CDR1 is SGHVS, CDR2 FQNEAQ. CDR3 length: 14 residues. CDR3 DNA: TGTGCCAGCAAGGTGGGCAGAATCCAAGAGACCCAGTACTTC. Translated: CASKVGRIQETQYF.

The gene calls are TRBV30 and TRBJ2-2; D is unresolved. The V end lost 3 bases, the J end lost 5 bases, and 4 bases lay between the germline ends. CDR1 GTSNPN and CDR2 SVGIG come from the germline V gene (reference sequence). CDR3 length: 11 residues. The CDR3 nucleotides read TGTGCCTGGAGCCTAACCGGGGAGCTGTTTTTT. It yields the protein CAWSLTGELFF.

The chain is built from TRBV7-9 and TRBJ2-7, with TRBD1 identical over 8 bases. CDR3 size: 15 residues. Germline trimming cut 0 bases from V and 4 bases from J; bases unmatched to any gene: 5. Germline V gene sequence: CDR1 SEHNR, CDR2 FQNEAQ (reference sequence). The CDR3 DNA is TGTGCCAGCAGCTTAGCACGGACAGGGTGGTACGAGCAGTACTTC. Amino acid sequence: CASSLARTGWYEQYF.

The J gene is TRBJ2-3, the V gene TRBV7-3; TRBD2 aligns across 9 bases. This CDR3 has 15 amino acids. Germline V lookup: CDR1 SGHTA, CDR2 FQGTGA. V lost 3 bases and J lost 2; bases outside the gene matches: 3. Here the CDR3 reads CASSFGGGATDTQYF. The CDR3 nucleotides read TGTGCCAGCAGCTTCGGCGGGGGGGCCACAGATACGCAGTATTTT. The full variable domain, rest sourced from reference TRBV7-3 and TRBJ2-3, is GAGVSQTPSNKVTEKGKYVELRCDPISGHTALYWYRQSLGQGPEFLIYFQGTGAADDSGLPNDRFFAVRPEGSVSTLKIQRTERGDSAVYLCASSFGGGATDTQYFGPGTRLTVL.

The genes are TRBV2 and TRBJ2-4, with TRBD2 matching 9 bases. Germline V CDR1 and CDR2: SNHLY, FYNNEI. With 9 bases clipped from V and 8 bases from J, the junction kept 14 bases outside the gene matches. This CDR3 is 15 amino acids long. Here the CDR3 reads CARGGTSPEGDIQYF. Here the CDR3 DNA reads TGTGCCAGGGGAGGGACTAGCCCCGAGGGTGACATTCAGTACTTC.

By sample share, this clone is medium-sized. V usage is TRBV5-5 and J usage is TRBJ1-6; D gene ambiguous. The ends were cut back, 0 bases at V and 8 bases at J, with 12 bases in the middle. The CDR3 loop spans 15 amino acids. Germline lookup yields CDR1 SGHKS and CDR2 YYEKEE (reference sequence). The CDR3 here is CASSLAAEVYSPLHF. In nucleotides, the CDR3 is TGTGCCAGCAGCTTGGCCGCGGAGGTTTATTCACCCCTCCACTTT.